The present TCR beta chain was sequenced within a study of blood T cell repertoires in COVID-19. Here immunoSEQ multiplex PCR was the method, and the copy in TCRdb shows in-frame clones only, minus some. The sample lists 150,000 to 200,000 clones; 86% were seen once. This CDR3 spans 14 amino acids. V trimming: 0 bases; J trimming: 5 bases; junction bases outside the gene matches: 4. CDR1 and CDR2 (germline): SGHRS, YFSETQ. The specimen sequenced was peripheral blood. The receptor was isolated from a woman between 65 and 79 years old with acute or convalescent COVID-19. V gene TRBV5-1 combines with J gene TRBJ1-1, with 7 bases fitting TRBD1. In nucleotides, the CDR3 is TGCGCCAGCAGCTTGGTCTTACAGGGGACTGAAGCTTTCTTT. Amino acid sequence: CASSLVLQGTEAFF. Drawing the rest from reference TRBV5-1 and TRBJ1-1, the complete variable domain is KAGVTQTPRYLIKTRGQQVTLSCSPISGHRSVSWYQQTPGQGLQFLFEYFSETQRNKGNFPGRFSGRQFSNSRSEMNVSTLELGDSALYLCASSLVLQGTEAFFGQGTRLTVV.